A single sample is the source of the 4 T cell receptor beta chains below, sequenced in a study of spatial heterogeneity in lung cancer. TCRdb ran MiXCR on the 5' RACE reads and lists one entry per CDR3 protein. The data hold tens of thousands of distinct CDR3 sequences, with about 8% observed a single time. The time point is: sample taken at primary tumor resection. The authors sequenced whole RNA from tumor, nontumor lung or frozen PBMC without sorting. Here the sequenced sample was PBMCs, taken at surgery. The receptor set was obtained from a female donor with early-stage non-small cell lung cancer.

The chain employs TRBV5-1 and TRBJ2-5; no clear D gene. Trimming left V 3 bases short and J 2 bases short, with 14 bases between. Germline assignment: CDR1 SGHRS and CDR2 YFSETQ. This CDR3 contains 15 residues. The CDR3 loop is CASSSSRLGQETQYF. The CDR3 nucleotides are TGCGCCAGCAGCTCCTCCAGACTGGGGCAAGAGACCCAGTACTTC.

This clonotype was detected only a few times. V and J are TRBV19 and TRBJ2-1, with 13 bases that match TRBD2. In germline, CDR1 is LNHDA, CDR2 SQIVND (reference sequence). This CDR3 comprises 16 residues. V was pared by 4 bases and J by 7 bases, with 7 bases of the junction left unmatched. The CDR3, as DNA: TGTGCCAGTAGTACACTAGCGGGAGGGGTAGGGAATGAGCAGTTCTTC. Protein product: CASSTLAGGVGNEQFF.

This clonotype was counted ten times or more. The J gene is TRBJ2-1, the V gene TRBV12-3 or TRBV12-4, with D possibly being TRBD1 (6 bases). Trimming removed 6 bases from V and 7 bases from J, with 19 bases in between. The CDR3 sequence is 15 residues long. The DNA for the CDR3 is TGTGCCAGCAGGAGAATAGGGATGGGGGCGAATGAGCAGTTCTTC. This sequence encodes CASRRIGMGANEQFF.

V gene TRBV5-1 combines with J gene TRBJ2-6; the match to TRBD1 covers 7 bases. Germline trimming cut 4 bases from V and 0 bases from J; bases unmatched to any gene: 7. This CDR3 contains 17 residues. CDR1 is SGHRS and CDR2 is YFSETQ in the germline V gene. The CDR3 DNA reads as TGCGCCAGCAGCGTATCCCGGGACAGCTCTGGGGCCAACGTCCTGACTTTC. This sequence encodes CASSVSRDSSGANVLTF.